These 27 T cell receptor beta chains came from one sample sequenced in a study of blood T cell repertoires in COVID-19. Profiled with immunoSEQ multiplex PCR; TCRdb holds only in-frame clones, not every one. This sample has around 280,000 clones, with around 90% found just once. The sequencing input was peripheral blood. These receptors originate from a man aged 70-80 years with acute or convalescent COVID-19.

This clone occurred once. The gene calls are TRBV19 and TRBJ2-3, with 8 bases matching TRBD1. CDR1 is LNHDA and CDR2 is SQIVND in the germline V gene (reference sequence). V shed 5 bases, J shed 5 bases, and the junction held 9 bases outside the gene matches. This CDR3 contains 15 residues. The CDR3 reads CASSSQGAQEDTQYF. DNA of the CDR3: TGTGCCAGTAGTTCTCAGGGGGCGCAGGAAGATACGCAGTATTTT.

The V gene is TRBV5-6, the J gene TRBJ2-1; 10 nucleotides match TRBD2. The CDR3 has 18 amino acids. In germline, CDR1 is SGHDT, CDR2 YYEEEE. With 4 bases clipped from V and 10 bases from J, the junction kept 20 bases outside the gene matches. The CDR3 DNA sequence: TGTGCCAGCAGCCTCAAAAACCACCCTAGCGGGGGTCCCGGGGAGCAGTTCTTC. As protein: CASSLKNHPSGGPGEQFF.

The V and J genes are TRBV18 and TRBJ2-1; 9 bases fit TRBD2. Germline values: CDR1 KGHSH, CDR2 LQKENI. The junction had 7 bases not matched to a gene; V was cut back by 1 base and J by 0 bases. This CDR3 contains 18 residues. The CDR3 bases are TGTGCCAGCTCACCACTGGGCGCTAGCGGGAACTCCTACAATGAGCAGTTCTTC. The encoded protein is CASSPLGASGNSYNEQFF.

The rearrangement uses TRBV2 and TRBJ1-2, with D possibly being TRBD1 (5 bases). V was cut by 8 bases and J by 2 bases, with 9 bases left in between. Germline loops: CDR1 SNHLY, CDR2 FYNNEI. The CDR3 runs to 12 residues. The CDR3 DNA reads TGTGCCAGCTCAGGGAGGAACTATGGCTACACCTTC. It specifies CASSGRNYGYTF.

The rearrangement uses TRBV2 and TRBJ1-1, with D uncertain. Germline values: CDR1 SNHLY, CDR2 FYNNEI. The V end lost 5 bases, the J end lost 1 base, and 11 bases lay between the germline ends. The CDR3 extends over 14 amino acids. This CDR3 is CASSIRRRNTEAFF. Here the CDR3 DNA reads TGTGCCAGCAGTATCAGAAGAAGGAACACTGAAGCTTTCTTT.

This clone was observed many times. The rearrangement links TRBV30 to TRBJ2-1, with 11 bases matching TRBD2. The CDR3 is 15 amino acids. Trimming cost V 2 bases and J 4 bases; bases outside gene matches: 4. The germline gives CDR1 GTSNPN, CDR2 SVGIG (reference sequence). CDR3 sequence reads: CAWSRASGRYNEQFF. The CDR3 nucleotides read TGTGCCTGGAGTCGGGCTAGCGGGAGGTACAATGAGCAGTTCTTC.

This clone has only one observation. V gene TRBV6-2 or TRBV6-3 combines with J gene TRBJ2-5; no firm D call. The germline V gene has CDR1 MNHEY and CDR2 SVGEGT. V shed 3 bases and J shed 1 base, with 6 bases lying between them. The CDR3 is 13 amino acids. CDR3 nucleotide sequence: TGTGCCAGCAGTTATCAGTTCCAAGAGACCCAGTACTTC. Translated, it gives CASSYQFQETQYF.

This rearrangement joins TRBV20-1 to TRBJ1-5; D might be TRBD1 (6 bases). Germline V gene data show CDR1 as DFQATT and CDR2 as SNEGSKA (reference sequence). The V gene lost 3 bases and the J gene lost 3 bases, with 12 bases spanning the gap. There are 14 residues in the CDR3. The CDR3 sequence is CSASVGTLNQPQHF. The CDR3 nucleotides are TGCAGTGCTAGTGTGGGGACACTCAATCAGCCCCAGCATTTT.

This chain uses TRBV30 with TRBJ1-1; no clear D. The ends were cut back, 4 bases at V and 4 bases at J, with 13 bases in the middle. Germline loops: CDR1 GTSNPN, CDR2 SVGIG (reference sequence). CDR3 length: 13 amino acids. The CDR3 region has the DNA TGTGCCTGGATCGTCCGGGTCCCCACTGAAGCTTTCTTT. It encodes CAWIVRVPTEAFF.

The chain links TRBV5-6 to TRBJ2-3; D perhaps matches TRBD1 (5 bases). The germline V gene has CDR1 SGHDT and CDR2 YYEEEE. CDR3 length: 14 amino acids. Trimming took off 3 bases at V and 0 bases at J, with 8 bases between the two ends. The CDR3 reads CASSWGTSTDTQYF. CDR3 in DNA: TGTGCCAGCAGCTGGGGCACGAGCACAGATACGCAGTATTTT.

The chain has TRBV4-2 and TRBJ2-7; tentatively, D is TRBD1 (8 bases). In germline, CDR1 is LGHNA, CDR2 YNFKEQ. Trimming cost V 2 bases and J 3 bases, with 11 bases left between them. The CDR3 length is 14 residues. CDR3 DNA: TGTGCCAGCAGCCAAACAGGGGGGGTCTACGAGCAGTACTTC. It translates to CASSQTGGVYEQYF.

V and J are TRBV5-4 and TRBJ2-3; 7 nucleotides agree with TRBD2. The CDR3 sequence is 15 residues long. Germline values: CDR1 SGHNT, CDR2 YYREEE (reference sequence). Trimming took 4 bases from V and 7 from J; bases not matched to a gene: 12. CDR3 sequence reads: CASSRPGASGYTQYF. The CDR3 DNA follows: TGTGCCAGCAGCCGTCCCGGGGCTAGCGGATATACGCAGTATTTT.

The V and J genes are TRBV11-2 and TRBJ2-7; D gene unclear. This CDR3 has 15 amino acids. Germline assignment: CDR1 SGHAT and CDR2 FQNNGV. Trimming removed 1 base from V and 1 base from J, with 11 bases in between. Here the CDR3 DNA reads TGTGCCAGCAGCTTAGCCAACAGCTTATCCTACGAGCAGTACTTC. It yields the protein CASSLANSLSYEQYF.

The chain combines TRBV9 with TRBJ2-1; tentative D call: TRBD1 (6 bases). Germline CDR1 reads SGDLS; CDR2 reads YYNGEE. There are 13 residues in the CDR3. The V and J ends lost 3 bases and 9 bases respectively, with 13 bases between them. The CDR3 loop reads CASSATGFGEQFF. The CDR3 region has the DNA TGTGCCAGCAGCGCAACAGGGTTCGGTGAGCAGTTCTTC.

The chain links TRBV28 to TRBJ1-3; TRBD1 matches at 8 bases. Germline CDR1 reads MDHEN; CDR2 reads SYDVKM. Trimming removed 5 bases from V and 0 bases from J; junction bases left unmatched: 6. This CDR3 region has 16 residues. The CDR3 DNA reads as TGTGCCAGCAGTGCATGGGGACAGGTCTCTGGAAACACCATATATTTT. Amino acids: CASSAWGQVSGNTIYF. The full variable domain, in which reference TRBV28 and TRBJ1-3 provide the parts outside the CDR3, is DVKVTQSSRYLVKRTGEKVFLECVQDMDHENMFWYRQDPGLGLRLIYFSYDVKMKEKGDIPEGYSVSREKKERFSLILESASTNQTSMYLCASSAWGQVSGNTIYFGEGSWLTVV.

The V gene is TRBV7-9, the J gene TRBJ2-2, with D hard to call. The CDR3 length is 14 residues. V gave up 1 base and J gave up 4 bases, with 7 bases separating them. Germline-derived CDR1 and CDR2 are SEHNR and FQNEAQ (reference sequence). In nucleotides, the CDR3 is TGTGCCAGCAGCTTAGACGGAGCCACCGGGGAGCTGTTTTTT. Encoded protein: CASSLDGATGELFF.

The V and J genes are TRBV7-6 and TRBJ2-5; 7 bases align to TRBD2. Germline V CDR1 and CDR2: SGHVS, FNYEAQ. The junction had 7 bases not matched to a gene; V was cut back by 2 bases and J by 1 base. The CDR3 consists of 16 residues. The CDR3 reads CASSLPLADIQETQYF. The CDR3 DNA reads TGTGCCAGCAGCTTACCCCTAGCGGATATCCAAGAGACCCAGTACTTC.

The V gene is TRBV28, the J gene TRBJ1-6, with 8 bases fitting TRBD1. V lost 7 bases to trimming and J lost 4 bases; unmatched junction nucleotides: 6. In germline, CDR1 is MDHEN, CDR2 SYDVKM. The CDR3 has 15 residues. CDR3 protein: CASTRTGPYNSPLHF. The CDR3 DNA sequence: TGTGCCAGCACCCGGACAGGGCCGTATAATTCACCCCTCCACTTT.

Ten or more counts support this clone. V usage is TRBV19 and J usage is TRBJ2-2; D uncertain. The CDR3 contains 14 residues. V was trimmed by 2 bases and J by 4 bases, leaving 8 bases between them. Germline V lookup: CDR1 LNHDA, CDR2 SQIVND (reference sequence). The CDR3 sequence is CASSIMVGTGELFF. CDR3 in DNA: TGTGCCAGTAGTATAATGGTCGGCACCGGGGAGCTGTTTTTT. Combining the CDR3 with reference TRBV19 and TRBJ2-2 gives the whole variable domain DGGITQSPKYLFRKEGQNVTLSCEQNLNHDAMYWYRQDPGQGLRLIYYSQIVNDFQKGDIAEGYSVSREKKESFPLTVTSAQKNPTAFYLCASSIMVGTGELFFGEGSRLTVL.

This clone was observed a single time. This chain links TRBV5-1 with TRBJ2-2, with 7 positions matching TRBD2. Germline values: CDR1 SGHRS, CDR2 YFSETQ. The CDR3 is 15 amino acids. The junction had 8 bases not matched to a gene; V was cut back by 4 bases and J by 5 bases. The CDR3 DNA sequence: TGCGCCAGCAGCCAGTATGTGGGAGGGACCGGGGAGCTGTTTTTT. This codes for CASSQYVGGTGELFF.

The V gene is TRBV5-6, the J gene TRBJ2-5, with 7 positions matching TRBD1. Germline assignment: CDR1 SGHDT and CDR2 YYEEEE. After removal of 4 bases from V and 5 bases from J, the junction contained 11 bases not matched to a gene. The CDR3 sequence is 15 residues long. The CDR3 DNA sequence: TGTGCCAGCAGCCGACTCGACAGGGTCTGGGAGACCCAGTACTTC. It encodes CASSRLDRVWETQYF.

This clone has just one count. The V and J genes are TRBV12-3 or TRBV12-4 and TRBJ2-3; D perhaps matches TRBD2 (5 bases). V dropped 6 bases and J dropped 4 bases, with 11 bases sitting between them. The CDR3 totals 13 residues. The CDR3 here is CASSFGIADTQYF. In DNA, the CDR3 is TGTGCCAGCAGCTTCGGGATTGCAGATACGCAGTATTTT.

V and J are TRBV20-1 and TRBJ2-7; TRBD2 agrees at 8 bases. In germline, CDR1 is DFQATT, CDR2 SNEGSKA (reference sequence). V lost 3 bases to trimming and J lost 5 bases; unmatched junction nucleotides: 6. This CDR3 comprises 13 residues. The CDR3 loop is CSASAAGADEQYF. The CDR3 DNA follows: TGCAGTGCTAGTGCAGCGGGAGCAGACGAGCAGTACTTC.

This chain's CDR3 is CASKMTGDYEQYF. The CDR3 bases are TGTGCCAGCAAGATGACAGGAGACTACGAGCAGTACTTC. The V and J genes are TRBV27 and TRBJ2-7; D perhaps matches TRBD1 (6 bases). CDR3 length: 13 residues. Germline-derived CDR1 and CDR2 are MNHEY and SMNVEV (reference sequence). Trimming removed 7 bases at V and 3 bases at J, with 13 bases between.

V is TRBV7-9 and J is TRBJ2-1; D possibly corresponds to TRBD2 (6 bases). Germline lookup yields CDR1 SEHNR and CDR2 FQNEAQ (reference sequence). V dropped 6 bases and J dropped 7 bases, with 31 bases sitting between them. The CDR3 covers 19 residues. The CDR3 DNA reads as TGTGCCAGCAGACGAGGCGGCGGTGGGGGAGAGCGGGCTTGGAATGAGCAGTTCTTC. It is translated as CASRRGGGGGERAWNEQFF.

The CDR3 DNA reads as TGTGCCACCAGTGTCCCCGAGACAACCTACGAGCAGTACTTC. Protein product: CATSVPETTYEQYF. V and J are TRBV24-1 and TRBJ2-7; D remains ambiguous. Germline V gene lookup returns CDR1 KGHDR and CDR2 SFDVKD. This CDR3 region has 14 residues. Trimming removed 5 bases from V and 2 bases from J, with 12 bases in between.

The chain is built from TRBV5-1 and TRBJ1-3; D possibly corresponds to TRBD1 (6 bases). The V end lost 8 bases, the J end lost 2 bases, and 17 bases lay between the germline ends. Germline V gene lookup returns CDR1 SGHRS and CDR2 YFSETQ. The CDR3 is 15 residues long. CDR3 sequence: CASHPGAGAGNTIYF. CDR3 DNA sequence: TGCGCCAGTCATCCCGGGGCAGGGGCTGGAAACACCATATATTTT.